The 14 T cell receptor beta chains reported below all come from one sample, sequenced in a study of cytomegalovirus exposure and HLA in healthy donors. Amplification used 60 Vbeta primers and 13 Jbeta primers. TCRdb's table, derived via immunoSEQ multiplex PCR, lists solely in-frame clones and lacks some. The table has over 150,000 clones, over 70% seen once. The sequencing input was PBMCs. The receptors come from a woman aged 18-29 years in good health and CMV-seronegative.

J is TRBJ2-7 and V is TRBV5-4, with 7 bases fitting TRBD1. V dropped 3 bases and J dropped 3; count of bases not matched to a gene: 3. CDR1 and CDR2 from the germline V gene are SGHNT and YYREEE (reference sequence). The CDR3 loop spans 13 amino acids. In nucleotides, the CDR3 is TGTGCCAGCAGCTCCGGACAGGACTACGAGCAGTACTTC. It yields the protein CASSSGQDYEQYF.

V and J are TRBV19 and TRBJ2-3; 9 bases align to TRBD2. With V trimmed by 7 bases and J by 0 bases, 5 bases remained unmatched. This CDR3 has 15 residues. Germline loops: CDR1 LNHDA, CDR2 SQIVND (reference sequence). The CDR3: CASKTAGGSTDTQYF. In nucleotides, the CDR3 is TGTGCCAGTAAGACAGCGGGAGGCAGCACAGATACGCAGTATTTT.

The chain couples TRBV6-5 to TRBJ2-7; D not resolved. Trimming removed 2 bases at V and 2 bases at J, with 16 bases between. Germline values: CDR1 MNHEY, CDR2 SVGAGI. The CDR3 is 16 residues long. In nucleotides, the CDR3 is TGTGCCAGCAGTTACGCGTTTATCGATGCGGCCTACGAGCAGTACTTC. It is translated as CASSYAFIDAAYEQYF.

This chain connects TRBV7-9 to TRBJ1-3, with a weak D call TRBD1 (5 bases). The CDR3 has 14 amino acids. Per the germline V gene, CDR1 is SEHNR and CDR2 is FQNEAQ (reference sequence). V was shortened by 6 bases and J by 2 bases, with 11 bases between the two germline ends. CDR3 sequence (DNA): TGTGCCAGCAGACTACAGGTTCCTGGAAACACCATATATTTT. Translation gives CASRLQVPGNTIYF.

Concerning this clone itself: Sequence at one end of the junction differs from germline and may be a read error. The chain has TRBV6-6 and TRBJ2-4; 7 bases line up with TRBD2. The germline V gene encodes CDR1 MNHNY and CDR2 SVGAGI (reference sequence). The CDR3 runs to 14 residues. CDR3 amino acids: CASSQREAENIQYF. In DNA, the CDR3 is TGTGCCAGCAGCCAGCGGGAAGCCGAAAACATTCAGTACTTC.

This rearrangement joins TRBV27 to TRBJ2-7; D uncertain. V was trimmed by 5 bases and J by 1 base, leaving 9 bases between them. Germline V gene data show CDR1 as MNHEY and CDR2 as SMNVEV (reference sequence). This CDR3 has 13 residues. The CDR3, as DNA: TGTGCCAGCAGTCCCCTCCAGTCCTACGAGCAGTACTTC. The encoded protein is CASSPLQSYEQYF.

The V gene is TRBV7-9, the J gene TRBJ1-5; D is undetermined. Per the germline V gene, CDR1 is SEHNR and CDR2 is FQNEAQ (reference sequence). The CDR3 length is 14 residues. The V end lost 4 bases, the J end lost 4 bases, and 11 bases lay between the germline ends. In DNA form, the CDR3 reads TGTGCCAGCAGCTCCCTCGGGTCTAATCAGCCCCAGCATTTT. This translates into CASSSLGSNQPQHF.

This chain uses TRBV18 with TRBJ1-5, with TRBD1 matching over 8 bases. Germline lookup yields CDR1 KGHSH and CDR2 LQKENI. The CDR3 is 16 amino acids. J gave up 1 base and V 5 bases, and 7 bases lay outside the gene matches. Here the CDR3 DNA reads TGTGCCAGCTCATCAGGACAGGGAAGGAGCAATCAGCCCCAGCATTTT. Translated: CASSSGQGRSNQPQHF.

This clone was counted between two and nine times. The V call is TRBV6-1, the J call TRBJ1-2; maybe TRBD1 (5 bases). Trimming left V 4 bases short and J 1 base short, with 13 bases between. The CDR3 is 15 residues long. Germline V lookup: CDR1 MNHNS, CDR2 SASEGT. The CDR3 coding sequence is TGTGCCAGCAGTGTCTCCGGGACTATTAACTATGGCTACACCTTC. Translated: CASSVSGTINYGYTF.

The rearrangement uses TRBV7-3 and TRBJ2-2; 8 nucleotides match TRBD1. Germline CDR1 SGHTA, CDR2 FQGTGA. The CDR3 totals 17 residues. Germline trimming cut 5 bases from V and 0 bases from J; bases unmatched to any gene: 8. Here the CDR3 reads CASSTGQGFTNTGELFF. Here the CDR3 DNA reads TGTGCCAGCAGCACCGGACAGGGATTTACGAACACCGGGGAGCTGTTTTTT.

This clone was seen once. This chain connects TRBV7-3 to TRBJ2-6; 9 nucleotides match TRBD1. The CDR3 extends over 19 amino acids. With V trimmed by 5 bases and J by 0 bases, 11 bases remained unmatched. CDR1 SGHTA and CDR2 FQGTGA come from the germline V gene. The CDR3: CASSPSGQGRLSGANVLTF. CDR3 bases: TGTGCCAGCAGCCCCTCCGGACAGGGGAGACTCTCTGGGGCCAACGTCCTGACTTTC.

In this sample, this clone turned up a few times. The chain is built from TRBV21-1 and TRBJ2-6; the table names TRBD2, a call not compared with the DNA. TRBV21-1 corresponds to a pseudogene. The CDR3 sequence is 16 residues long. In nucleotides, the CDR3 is TGTGCCAGCAGCAAAGTTGAGGTCTCTGGGGCCAACGTCCTGACTTTC. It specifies CASSKVEVSGANVLTF.

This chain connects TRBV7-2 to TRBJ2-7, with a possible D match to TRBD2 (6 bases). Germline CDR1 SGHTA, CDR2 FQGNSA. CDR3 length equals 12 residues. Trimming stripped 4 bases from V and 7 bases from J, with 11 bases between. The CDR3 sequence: CASSSRGGEQYF. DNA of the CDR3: TGTGCCAGCAGCTCAAGGGGAGGAGAGCAGTACTTC.

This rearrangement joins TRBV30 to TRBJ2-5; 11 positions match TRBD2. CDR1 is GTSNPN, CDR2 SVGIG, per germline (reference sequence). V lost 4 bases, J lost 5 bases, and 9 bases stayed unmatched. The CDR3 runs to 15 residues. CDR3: CAWTVRTSGRETQYF. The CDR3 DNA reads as TGTGCCTGGACGGTTAGGACTAGCGGGCGGGAGACCCAGTACTTC.